Each of the 9 T cell receptor beta chains below was sequenced from the same sample in a study of cytomegalovirus exposure and HLA in healthy donors. It was with 60 Vbeta and 13 Jbeta primers that the PCR ran. Some clones are missing from TCRdb's copy, which holds only in-frame ones; the method was immunoSEQ multiplex PCR. The repertoire consists of under 200,000 clones, with about 80% occurring once and the leading ten covering about 2.4%. The specimen was PBMCs. These receptors all stem from a man in his 60s in good health and CMV-seronegative.

This sequence joins TRBV6-4 and TRBJ2-5, with a weak D call TRBD2 (7 bases). Germline assignment: CDR1 MRHNA and CDR2 SNTAGT. The CDR3 is made up of 15 amino acids. Trimming pared 4 bases from V and 0 bases from J, leaving 12 bases between. The CDR3 DNA reads as TGTGCCAGCAGTGTGGGAGGGGGTTACCAAGAGACCCAGTACTTC. Amino acid sequence: CASSVGGGYQETQYF.

The chain links TRBV30 to TRBJ2-1; 13 bases fit TRBD2. The J segment lost 9 bases and the V segment lost 2 bases, leaving 4 bases of the junction unmatched. Germline CDR1 reads GTSNPN; CDR2 reads SVGIG (reference sequence). CDR3 length: 14 amino acids. This CDR3 is CAWSRTSGSGEQFF. The CDR3, as DNA: TGTGCCTGGAGTAGGACTAGCGGGAGTGGTGAGCAGTTCTTC.

CDR3 sequence: CASSEGQGSEKLFF. In nucleotides, the CDR3 is TGTGCCAGCAGTGAAGGACAGGGCTCCGAAAAACTGTTTTTT. This rearrangement joins TRBV6-4 to TRBJ1-4; the match to TRBD1 covers 8 bases. The CDR3 is 14 residues long. Trimming cost V 3 bases and J 8 bases; bases outside gene matches: 5. The V gene's germline CDR1 is MRHNA and CDR2 SNTAGT.

The chain recombines TRBV29-1 with TRBJ1-5, with TRBD1 as a possible D gene (5 bases). This CDR3 is 13 amino acids long. Germline CDR1 is SQVTM and CDR2 is ANQGSEA. Trimming removed 7 bases from V and 7 bases from J, with 17 bases in between. The DNA for the CDR3 is TGCAGCGCTTTTGTTGGGGGGGAGCAGCCCCAGCATTTT. It codes for CSAFVGGEQPQHF.

This clone was detected once. V usage is TRBV30 and J usage is TRBJ2-3; 10 bases are a match to TRBD1. The CDR3 covers 11 residues. The germline CDR1 and CDR2 sequences are GTSNPN and SVGIG (reference sequence). Trimming removed 8 bases from V and 10 bases from J; junction bases left unmatched: 6. CDR3 in amino acids: CAVEGQGSQYF. CDR3 nucleotides: TGTGCCGTGGAGGGACAGGGGTCGCAGTATTTT.

The V call is TRBV6-6, the J call TRBJ2-1; 7 bases line up with TRBD1. Germline CDR1 MNHNY, CDR2 SVGAGI (reference sequence). CDR3 size: 15 residues. With 6 bases clipped from V and 0 bases from J, the junction kept 5 bases outside the gene matches. The CDR3 loop reads CASRPRDSSYNEQFF. CDR3 DNA: TGTGCCAGCAGACCCCGGGACAGCTCCTACAATGAGCAGTTCTTC.

V usage is TRBV6-5 and J usage is TRBJ2-7, with 7 bases aligning to TRBD1. From germline, CDR1 is MNHEY and CDR2 SVGAGI. V dropped 10 bases and J dropped 1; count of bases not matched to a gene: 4. The CDR3 runs to 12 residues. CDR3 loop: CATQGDSYEQYF. In DNA form, the CDR3 reads TGTGCCACCCAGGGGGATTCCTACGAGCAGTACTTC.

The V gene is TRBV7-6, the J gene TRBJ2-7; 7 bases line up with TRBD1. The CDR3 consists of 17 residues. Germline trimming cut 1 base from V and 2 bases from J; bases unmatched to any gene: 11. Germline-derived CDR1 and CDR2 are SGHVS and FNYEAQ. The CDR3 reads CASSLGEGWGQTYEQYF. As DNA, the CDR3 is TGTGCCAGCAGCTTAGGAGAGGGCTGGGGACAGACCTACGAGCAGTACTTC. Supplemented by reference TRBV7-6 and TRBJ2-7, the full variable domain reads GAGVSQSPRYKVTKRGQDVALRCDPISGHVSLYWYRQALGQGPEFLTYFNYEAQQDKSGLPNDRFSAERPEGSISTLTIQRTEQRDSAMYRCASSLGEGWGQTYEQYFGPGTRLTVT.

This clone was counted between two and nine times. The CDR3 loop reads CASAGAAGAYEQYF. Here the CDR3 DNA reads TGTGCCAGCGCCGGCGCAGCGGGGGCCTACGAGCAGTACTTC. The chain recombines TRBV6-1 with TRBJ2-7; 8 nucleotides line up with TRBD2. V lost 8 bases, J lost 2 bases, and 8 bases stayed unmatched. From germline, CDR1 is MNHNS and CDR2 SASEGT. CDR3 length: 14 amino acids.